The clone carrying this TCR beta chain was detected a few times. Its antigen is not identified. The authors ran the assay at deep level. Profiled with immunoSEQ multiplex PCR; TCRdb holds only in-frame clones, not every one. Of about 680,000 clones in the sample, roughly 94% were seen once. The data belong to a study of shared clonotypes between healthy human individuals. CDR3 length equals 15 residues. The germline gives CDR1 SGHVS, CDR2 FQNEAQ. The V gene end was trimmed by 5 bases and the J gene end by 6 bases; junction bases not matched to a gene: 7. Whole-study findings and limits: Non-shared clonotypes displayed generation probabilities falling below those of clonotypes present in all four donors. Researchers found naive subsets generally carried larger estimated richness than memory subsets.

The naive CD8 fraction comprised CD45RO-negative cells positively selected for CCR7 and excluded terminally differentiated effector memory CD45RA+ cells. The origin of this receptor is a man younger than 45 in good health. The sample consisted of naive CD8+ T cells sorted from blood. The V and J genes are TRBV7-8 and TRBJ2-1; 10 nucleotides line up with TRBD2. The CDR3 is CASSELAGFINEQFF. As DNA, the CDR3 is TGTGCCAGCAGCGAACTAGCGGGATTTATCAATGAGCAGTTCTTC. Drawing the rest from reference TRBV7-8 and TRBJ2-1, the complete variable domain is GAGVSQSPRYKVAKRGQDVALRCDPISGHVSLFWYQQALGQGPEFLTYFQNEAQLDKSGLPSDRFFAERPEGSVSTLKIQRTQQEDSAVYLCASSELAGFINEQFFGPGTRLTVL.